The 21 T cell receptor beta chains in this list originate from one sample, sequenced in a study of CD8+ T cells in alopecia areata. Extraction and reverse transcription of RNA yielded cDNA as the sequencing template. Data came from immunoSEQ multiplex PCR; TCRdb stores just in-frame clones and leaves some out. The sample lists tens of thousands of clones, about 45% occurring once. Treatment defined: oral pan-JAK inhibitor, 5-10 mg twice daily. This sample comprised CD8+ T cells sorted from blood, obtained at approximately week 36, from a patient treated with tofacitinib. The receptors stem from a human donor with alopecia areata.

V usage is TRBV30 and J usage is TRBJ2-7; D is uncertain. Germline V lookup: CDR1 GTSNPN, CDR2 SVGIG (reference sequence). Trimming took off 0 bases at V and 0 bases at J, with 12 bases between the two ends. This CDR3 comprises 15 residues. CDR3 sequence (DNA): TGTGCCTGGAGTGTAGGTGGCATACGCTCCTACGAGCAGTACTTC. Amino acids: CAWSVGGIRSYEQYF.

J is TRBJ2-1 and V is TRBV15, with D perhaps matching TRBD2 (6 bases). Per the germline V gene, CDR1 is LNHNV and CDR2 is YYDKDF (reference sequence). This CDR3 has 14 amino acids. The V gene lost 3 bases and the J gene lost 8 bases, with 14 bases spanning the gap. DNA of the CDR3: TGTGCCACCAGCAGGGAAGACTGGGACTATGAGCAGTTCTTC. Translated, it gives CATSREDWDYEQFF.

The chain links TRBV7-9 to TRBJ2-7; D gene uncertain. The CDR3 spans 14 residues. CDR1 SEHNR and CDR2 FQNEAQ come from the germline V gene (reference sequence). Trimming removed 5 bases from V and 4 bases from J, with 15 bases in between. The CDR3 here is CASSGTSEVYEQYF. CDR3 DNA: TGTGCCAGCAGCGGCACGAGCGAAGTTTACGAGCAGTACTTC.

This sequence joins TRBV19 and TRBJ2-1, with 7 bases matching TRBD2. After removal of 7 bases from V and 9 bases from J, the junction contained 6 bases not matched to a gene. The CDR3 is 12 residues long. Germline V lookup: CDR1 LNHDA, CDR2 SQIVND (reference sequence). The CDR3 is CASTGGRAEQFF. The CDR3, as DNA: TGTGCCAGTACGGGAGGACGGGCTGAGCAGTTCTTC.

This clone is termed medium-sized. The chain is built from TRBV7-6 and TRBJ2-7; 7 bases agree with TRBD1. Germline CDR1 reads SGHVS; CDR2 reads FNYEAQ. The CDR3 length is 12 residues. V gave up 5 bases and J gave up 7 bases; unmatched junction bases: 5. CDR3 bases: TGTGCCAGCAGCCCGGGGACAGTAGAGCAGTACTTC. Protein: CASSPGTVEQYF.

In regard to this clone: At one end the junction does not follow the germline gene, possibly because of a read error. The V call is TRBV10-2, the J call TRBJ1-5; the D gene is possibly TRBD1 (6 bases). The CDR3 runs to 13 residues. CDR1 and CDR2 from the germline V gene are WSHSY and SAAADI. This CDR3 is CASSTGSSQPQHF. The CDR3, as DNA: TGCGCCAGCAGTACAGGGAGCAGTCAGCCCCAGCATTTT.

The gene calls are TRBV9 and TRBJ1-2, with D perhaps matching TRBD1 (5 bases). The V and J ends lost 4 bases and 5 bases respectively, with 9 bases between them. This CDR3 contains 12 residues. The V gene's germline CDR1 is SGDLS and CDR2 YYNGEE. As DNA, the CDR3 is TGTGCCAGCAGCAACGGGGGTTATGGCTACACCTTC. It encodes CASSNGGYGYTF.

The V gene is TRBV7-2, the J gene TRBJ1-2, with D maybe TRBD1 (5 bases). Trimming removed 4 bases at V and 7 bases at J, with 7 bases between. From germline, CDR1 is SGHTA and CDR2 FQGNSA. The CDR3 contains 11 residues. The CDR3 loop is CASSWGVGYTF. The CDR3 DNA sequence: TGTGCCAGCAGCTGGGGGGTTGGCTACACCTTC.

The J gene is TRBJ1-5, the V gene TRBV5-6; D not resolved. The CDR3 runs to 14 residues. The germline gives CDR1 SGHDT, CDR2 YYEEEE. The germline V and J ends were trimmed by 0 bases and 5 bases, with 9 bases remaining between them. This chain's CDR3 is CASSLAGNYQPQHF. The DNA of the CDR3 is TGTGCCAGCAGCTTGGCCGGGAATTATCAGCCCCAGCATTTT. Combining the CDR3 with reference TRBV5-6 and TRBJ1-5 gives the whole variable domain DAGVTQSPTHLIKTRGQQVTLRCSPKSGHDTVSWYQQALGQGPQFIFQYYEEEERQRGNFPDRFSGHQFPNYSSELNVNALLLGDSALYLCASSLAGNYQPQHFGDGTRLSIL.

This rearrangement joins TRBV29-1 to TRBJ1-5; D ambiguous. The CDR3 runs to 12 residues. Germline V gene lookup returns CDR1 SQVTM and CDR2 ANQGSEA. Between the trimmed V and J ends, which lost 7 bases and 11 bases, there was a span of 18 bases. DNA for the CDR3: TGCAGCGCGGTAGACGCGCAATCAGCCCAGCATTTT. Protein: CSAVDAQSAQHF.

V and J are TRBV2 and TRBJ1-2, with D unclear. This CDR3 is 12 amino acids long. Germline assignment: CDR1 SNHLY and CDR2 FYNNEI. Trimming took off 3 bases at V and 2 bases at J, with 4 bases between the two ends. The CDR3 coding sequence is TGTGCCAGCAGTGACAGCAACTATGGCTACACCTTC. It translates to CASSDSNYGYTF.

The chain joins TRBV7-9 to TRBJ2-7, with 7 bases aligning to TRBD2. This CDR3 comprises 15 residues. Germline V gives CDR1 SEHNR, CDR2 FQNEAQ (reference sequence). Trimming at V came to 5 bases and at J to 2 bases, leaving 9 bases not matched to a gene. CDR3 sequence (DNA): TGTGCCAGCAGCCCGACTAGCCGATATACCTACGAGCAGTACTTC. Encoded protein: CASSPTSRYTYEQYF. Full variable domain (remainder filled in from reference TRBV7-9 and TRBJ2-7): DTGVSQNPRHKITKRGQNVTFRCDPISEHNRLYWYRQTLGQGPEFLTYFQNEAQLEKSRLLSDRFSAERPKGSFSTLEIQRTEQGDSAMYLCASSPTSRYTYEQYFGPGTRLTVT.

The gene calls are TRBV28 and TRBJ2-5; D perhaps matches TRBD1 (6 bases). From germline, CDR1 is MDHEN and CDR2 SYDVKM. This CDR3 has 13 amino acids. Trimming removed 5 bases from V and 5 bases from J, with 12 bases in between. The CDR3 sequence: CASSRNRGETQYF. In DNA, the CDR3 is TGTGCCAGCAGTAGAAATAGGGGGGAGACCCAGTACTTC.

In DNA form, the CDR3 reads TGTGCCAGCAGTTTATGGCCCCGGGGTGGGGGTTACGCCTACGAGCAGTACTTC. Residues: CASSLWPRGGGYAYEQYF. V is TRBV28 and J is TRBJ2-7; D possibly uses TRBD1 or TRBD2 (5 bases each). CDR1 and CDR2 from the germline V gene are MDHEN and SYDVKM. The V end lost 0 bases, the J end lost 2 bases, and 20 bases lay between the germline ends. The CDR3 sequence is 18 residues long.

V gene TRBV6-5 combines with J gene TRBJ1-1, with TRBD1 matching 8 bases. With V trimmed by 0 bases and J by 6 bases, 6 bases remained unmatched. The length of the CDR3 is 15 residues. Germline lookup yields CDR1 MNHEY and CDR2 SVGAGI. The CDR3 protein is CASSYSGQGDAEAFF. CDR3 DNA: TGTGCCAGCAGTTACTCTGGACAGGGAGACGCTGAAGCTTTCTTT.

The chain combines TRBV27 with TRBJ2-2; no clear D gene. V lost 4 bases to trimming and J lost 7 bases, with 16 bases between them. Germline CDR1 reads MNHEY; CDR2 reads SMNVEV (reference sequence). CDR3 length equals 15 residues. Here the CDR3 reads CASSSISRKNGELFF. The CDR3 DNA reads as TGTGCCAGCAGTTCAATATCGAGGAAAAACGGGGAGCTGTTTTTT.

V gene TRBV28 combines with J gene TRBJ2-7; D gene uncertain. Trimming took 8 bases from V and 4 from J, leaving 9 bases between them. The germline CDR1 and CDR2 sequences are MDHEN and SYDVKM. The CDR3 has 11 residues. Here the CDR3 reads CASGLRYEQYF. Here the CDR3 DNA reads TGTGCCAGCGGGCTAAGGTACGAGCAGTACTTC. The whole variable domain, filled in from reference TRBV28 and TRBJ2-7, reads DVKVTQSSRYLVKRTGEKVFLECVQDMDHENMFWYRQDPGLGLRLIYFSYDVKMKEKGDIPEGYSVSREKKERFSLILESASTNQTSMYLCASGLRYEQYFGPGTRLTVT.

The chain employs TRBV30 and TRBJ1-4, with D tentatively TRBD1 (5 bases). Germline V gene sequence: CDR1 GTSNPN, CDR2 SVGIG (reference sequence). The CDR3 contains 15 residues. The V end was cut by 3 bases, the J end by 8 bases, with 19 bases between. The CDR3: CAWSGKDSLGEKLFF. CDR3 bases: TGTGCCTGGAGCGGGAAAGACAGTCTAGGGGAAAAACTGTTTTTT. Combining the CDR3 with reference TRBV30 and TRBJ1-4 gives the whole variable domain SQTIHQWPATLVQPVGSPLSLECTVEGTSNPNLYWYRQAAGRGLQLLFYSVGIGQISSEVPQNLSASRPQDRQFILSSKKLLLSDSGFYLCAWSGKDSLGEKLFFGSGTQLSVL.

In its sample, this clone was seen a few times. V is TRBV4-1 and J is TRBJ2-1; D not certain. V lost 2 bases and J lost 6, with 2 bases in between. Germline CDR1 is MGHRA and CDR2 is YSYEKL. The CDR3 has 11 amino acids. The CDR3 DNA reads as TGCGCCAGCAGCCAACTCAATGAGCAGTTCTTC. This sequence encodes CASSQLNEQFF.

The sample holds a few counts of this clone. J is TRBJ2-5 and V is TRBV18; perhaps TRBD2 as D (5 bases). The germline V gene has CDR1 KGHSH and CDR2 LQKENI. Trimming cost V 3 bases and J 3 bases, with 8 bases left between them. This CDR3 has 13 amino acids. The CDR3 region has the DNA TGTGCCAGCTCACCCACTAGAAAAGAGACCCAGTACTTC. Its protein is CASSPTRKETQYF.

The rearrangement joins TRBV14 to TRBJ1-1, with D perhaps matching TRBD1 (5 bases). This CDR3 has 19 residues. Per germline, CDR1 SGHDN and CDR2 FVKESK. With 1 base removed from V and 0 bases from J, the gap between germline ends came to 21 bases. The CDR3 bases are TGTGCCAGCAGCCAAGTTTCAACAGGAGCCCTCCACATGAACACTGAAGCTTTCTTT. Translation gives CASSQVSTGALHMNTEAFF.